Below are 13 T cell receptor beta chains sequenced from a single sample in a study of blood T cell repertoires in COVID-19. Data came from immunoSEQ multiplex PCR; TCRdb stores just in-frame clones and leaves some out. The repertoire consists of about 130,000 clones, with about nine tenths occurring once and the leading ten covering 2% to 3%. Sequenced: peripheral blood. These receptors all come from a man aged 50 to 59 with active COVID-19.

The rearrangement links TRBV6-7 to TRBJ1-1; tentatively, D is TRBD1 (6 bases). TRBV6-7 is labeled an ORF, and its function is uncertain. The germline V and J ends were trimmed by 2 bases and 5 bases, with 12 bases remaining between them. This CDR3 contains 14 residues. The CDR3 spells CASSYAQGETEAFF. The CDR3 DNA follows: TGTGCCAGCAGTTACGCACAGGGAGAGACTGAAGCTTTCTTT.

The chain recombines TRBV4-3 with TRBJ2-3; 13 nucleotides match TRBD2. The CDR3 extends over 22 amino acids. CDR1 LGHNA and CDR2 YSLEER come from the germline V gene. J was trimmed by 4 bases and V by 0 bases; bases with no gene match: 19. CDR3 region: CASSQDIGTSGVASDPADTQYF. In DNA, the CDR3 is TGCGCCAGCAGCCAAGATATAGGGACTAGCGGGGTGGCCAGTGACCCCGCAGATACGCAGTATTTT.

Comments on this clone: A much larger clone differs by one base, so this may be a read error. This specimen includes other DNA sequences encoding the same CDR3. The chain has TRBV6-5 and TRBJ2-2, with 10 bases matching TRBD2. This CDR3 comprises 14 residues. Germline lookup yields CDR1 MNHEY and CDR2 SVGAGI. Here the CDR3 reads CASTRTSGTGELFF. The CDR3 region has the DNA TGTGCCAGCACCAGGACTAGCGGAACCGGGGAACTGTTTTTT.

Written as DNA, the CDR3 is TGTGCCAGCAGTTACAACGGCCCAGCGATTAACTATGGCTACACCTTC. Translated, it gives CASSYNGPAINYGYTF. The rearrangement links TRBV6-5 to TRBJ1-2; no clear D. V lost 2 bases and J lost 1, with 14 bases in between. Germline V gene lookup returns CDR1 MNHEY and CDR2 SVGAGI. This CDR3 contains 16 residues.

This clone showed up just once. This chain links TRBV11-2 with TRBJ2-5, with 9 bases identical to TRBD1. Germline-derived CDR1 and CDR2 are SGHAT and FQNNGV. CDR3 length: 15 amino acids. Trimming cost V 2 bases and J 4 bases; bases outside gene matches: 5. CDR3 residues: CASSLSGQGRETQYF. Here the CDR3 DNA reads TGTGCCAGCAGCTTATCGGGACAGGGCCGAGAGACCCAGTACTTC.

This chain uses TRBV1 with TRBJ2-3; TRBD2 is the table's D call and was not checked against the DNA. TRBV1 is a pseudogene segment. This CDR3 is built from 15 residues. This CDR3 is CTSSQPSGQITTQYF. CDR3 in DNA: TGCACCAGCAGCCAGCCTAGCGGTCAGATTACTACGCAGTATTTT.

The chain carries TRBV4-3 and TRBJ2-5, with D perhaps matching TRBD1 (6 bases). The ends were cut back, 2 bases at V and 4 bases at J, with 11 bases in the middle. Germline CDR1 is LGHNA and CDR2 is YSLEER. The CDR3 runs 14 residues. The CDR3 here is CASSQQWGRETQYF. CDR3 nucleotide sequence: TGCGCCAGCAGCCAACAATGGGGGCGAGAGACCCAGTACTTC.

This clone has only one observation. The chain joins TRBV6-5 to TRBJ2-3, with 8 bases that match TRBD2. The ends lost 10 bases at V and 4 bases at J; junction bases unmatched: 7. Germline lookup yields CDR1 MNHEY and CDR2 SVGAGI. The CDR3 totals 13 residues. The CDR3 protein is CATLAGGSDTQYF. The CDR3, as DNA: TGTGCCACCCTGGCGGGGGGATCAGATACGCAGTATTTT.

In its sample, this clone was seen a few times. The gene calls are TRBV5-4 and TRBJ2-7, with D possibly TRBD2 on 6 matching bases. Germline V lookup: CDR1 SGHNT, CDR2 YYREEE (reference sequence). This CDR3 has 13 residues. Trimming stripped 0 bases from V and 3 bases from J, with 7 bases between. The chain's CDR3 is CASSLDGGYEQYF. CDR3 DNA sequence: TGTGCCAGCAGCTTGGACGGGGGCTACGAGCAGTACTTC.

This rearrangement joins TRBV18 to TRBJ1-2; TRBD1 matches 9 bases. The germline CDR1 and CDR2 sequences are KGHSH and LQKENI. V dropped 5 bases and J dropped 4; count of bases not matched to a gene: 11. This CDR3 comprises 16 residues. In DNA form, the CDR3 reads TGTGCCAGCTCAAACGCCGGGACAGGGCGGGCCTATGGCTACACCTTC. Its translation: CASSNAGTGRAYGYTF.

The sample holds a few counts of this clone. The rearrangement uses TRBV7-6 and TRBJ1-1; tentative D call: TRBD1 (6 bases). Trimming removed 5 bases from V and 5 bases from J, with 18 bases in between. The CDR3 length is 15 residues. Germline values: CDR1 SGHVS, CDR2 FNYEAQ. CDR3: CASSAASGVRTEAFF. In DNA form, the CDR3 reads TGTGCCAGCAGCGCCGCCTCAGGGGTGCGTACTGAAGCTTTCTTT.

The CDR3 loop reads CASSSPGTGGYEQYF. CDR3 DNA: TGTGCCAGTAGTTCCCCCGGGACAGGGGGCTACGAGCAGTACTTC. V is TRBV19 and J is TRBJ2-7, with 11 bases aligning to TRBD1. J gave up 3 bases and V 5 bases, and 6 bases lay outside the gene matches. Germline V gene sequence: CDR1 LNHDA, CDR2 SQIVND (reference sequence). This CDR3 comprises 15 residues.

The rearrangement joins TRBV5-1 to TRBJ1-3; 11 positions match TRBD1. The germline V gene encodes CDR1 SGHRS and CDR2 YFSETQ. V lost 4 bases and J lost 3; bases outside the gene matches: 15. The CDR3 runs 19 residues. This CDR3 is CASSPSVGTGGIGGNTIYF. The CDR3, as DNA: TGCGCCAGCAGCCCGTCAGTCGGGACAGGGGGTATTGGTGGAAACACCATATATTTT.